The 6 T cell receptor beta chains below come from one sample, sequenced in a study of blood T cell repertoires in COVID-19. Profiling relied on immunoSEQ multiplex PCR, and the TCRdb table lists in-frame clones only, not all of them. Of roughly 160,000 clones in the sample, about 80% were seen once. The sample was peripheral blood. These TCRs come from a man between 65 and 85 years old with active or convalescent COVID-19.

This sequence joins TRBV3-1 (or the pseudogene TRBV3-2) and TRBJ1-1; D perhaps matches TRBD1 (5 bases). The CDR3 covers 13 residues. Germline V lookup: CDR1 LGHDT, CDR2 YNNKEL (reference sequence). Trimming left V 4 bases short and J 6 bases short, with 12 bases between. The CDR3 DNA reads as TGTGCCAGCAGCCCTCGGGGGGAGGCTGAAGCTTTCTTT. Translated: CASSPRGEAEAFF.

The rearrangement joins TRBV29-1 to TRBJ1-2; a possible D gene is TRBD1 (5 bases). This CDR3 has 14 residues. V lost 0 bases and J 8 bases, leaving 16 bases between the germline ends. Germline values: CDR1 SQVTM, CDR2 ANQGSEA. The CDR3 reads CSVEDQGIRRGYTF. CDR3 bases: TGCAGCGTTGAAGATCAGGGCATCCGGCGGGGCTACACCTTC.

This chain connects TRBV4-3 to TRBJ2-2; maybe TRBD1 (7 bases). The CDR3 is 16 residues long. The germline gives CDR1 LGHNA, CDR2 YSLEER. V was clipped by 0 bases and J by 5 bases, with 13 bases between them. CDR3 amino acids: CASSQDSTGRTGELFF. The CDR3 DNA reads as TGCGCCAGCAGCCAAGATTCGACAGGGAGGACCGGGGAGCTGTTTTTT.

As DNA, the CDR3 is TGTGCCAGCAGCTCGGCGGGACAGTGGGGCGAGACCCAGTACTTC. This translates into CASSSAGQWGETQYF. V and J are TRBV7-9 and TRBJ2-5, with D perhaps TRBD1 (7 bases). Germline CDR1 and CDR2: SEHNR and FQNEAQ (reference sequence). The CDR3 is 15 amino acids. V shed 4 bases and J shed 5 bases, with 17 bases lying between them.

In this sample, this clone turned up a few times. The chain joins TRBV28 to TRBJ2-7, with D maybe TRBD2 (6 bases). CDR1 MDHEN and CDR2 SYDVKM come from the germline V gene. The CDR3 contains 11 residues. The V and J ends lost 6 bases and 3 bases respectively, with 6 bases between them. The CDR3 region has the DNA TGTGCCAGCAGGACTAGCTACGAGCAGTACTTC. Translation: CASRTSYEQYF.

J is TRBJ2-2 and V is TRBV5-5, with TRBD1 as a possible D gene (5 bases). Germline V gene data show CDR1 as SGHKS and CDR2 as YYEKEE (reference sequence). The CDR3 is 16 amino acids. V was trimmed by 0 bases and J by 3 bases, leaving 12 bases between them. CDR3 DNA sequence: TGTGCCAGCAGCTTGGTTGGCAGGGTGGACACCGGGGAGCTGTTTTTT. As protein: CASSLVGRVDTGELFF.